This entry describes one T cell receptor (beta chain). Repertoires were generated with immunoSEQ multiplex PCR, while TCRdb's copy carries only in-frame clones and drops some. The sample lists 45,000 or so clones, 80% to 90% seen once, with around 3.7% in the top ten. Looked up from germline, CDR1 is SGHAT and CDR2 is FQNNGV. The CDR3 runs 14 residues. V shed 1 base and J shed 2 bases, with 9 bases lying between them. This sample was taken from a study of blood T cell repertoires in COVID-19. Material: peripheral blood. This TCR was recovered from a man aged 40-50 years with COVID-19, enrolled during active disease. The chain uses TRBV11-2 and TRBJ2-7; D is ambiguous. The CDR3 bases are TGTGCCAGCAGCTTAGTCACTACCCCCTACGAGCAGTACTTC. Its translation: CASSLVTTPYEQYF.